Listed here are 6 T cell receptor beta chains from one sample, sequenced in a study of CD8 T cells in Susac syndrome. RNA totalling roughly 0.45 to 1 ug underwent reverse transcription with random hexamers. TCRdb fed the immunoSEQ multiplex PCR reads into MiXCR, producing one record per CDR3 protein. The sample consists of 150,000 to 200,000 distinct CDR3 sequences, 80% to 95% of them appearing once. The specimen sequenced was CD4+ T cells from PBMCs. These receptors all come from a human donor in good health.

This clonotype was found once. The CDR3 spells CASSRPQYEQYF. CDR3 in DNA: TGTGCCAGCAGCCGCCCCCAGTACGAGCAGTACTTC. V gene TRBV5-6 combines with J gene TRBJ2-7; D uncertain. Germline values: CDR1 SGHDT, CDR2 YYEEEE. Trimming removed 4 bases from V and 4 bases from J, with 9 bases in between. CDR3 length: 12 amino acids.

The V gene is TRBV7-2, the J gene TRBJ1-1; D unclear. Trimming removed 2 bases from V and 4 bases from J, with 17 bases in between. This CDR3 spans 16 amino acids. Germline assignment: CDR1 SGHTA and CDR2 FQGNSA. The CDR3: CASSLSATRVGTEAFF. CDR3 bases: TGTGCCAGCAGCTTATCAGCTACTCGGGTAGGCACTGAAGCTTTCTTT.

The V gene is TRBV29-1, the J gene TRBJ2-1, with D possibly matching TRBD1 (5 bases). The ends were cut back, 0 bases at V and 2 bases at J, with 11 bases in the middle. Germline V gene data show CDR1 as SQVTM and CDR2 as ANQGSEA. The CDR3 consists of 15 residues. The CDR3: CSVEDLGRAYNEQFF. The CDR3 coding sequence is TGCAGCGTTGAAGATCTAGGCAGGGCCTACAATGAGCAGTTCTTC.

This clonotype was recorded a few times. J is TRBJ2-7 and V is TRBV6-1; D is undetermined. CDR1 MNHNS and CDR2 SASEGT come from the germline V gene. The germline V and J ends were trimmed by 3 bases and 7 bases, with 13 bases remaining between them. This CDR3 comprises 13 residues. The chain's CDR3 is CASSDAQLFEQYF. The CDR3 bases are TGTGCCAGCAGTGATGCACAATTATTTGAGCAGTACTTC.

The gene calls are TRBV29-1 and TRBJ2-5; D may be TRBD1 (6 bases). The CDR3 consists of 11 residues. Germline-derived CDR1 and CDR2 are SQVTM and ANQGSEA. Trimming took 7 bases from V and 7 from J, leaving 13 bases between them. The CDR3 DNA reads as TGCAGCGGAACTCGAGGGGGGACCCAGTACTTC. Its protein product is CSGTRGGTQYF.

CDR3 in DNA: TGCAGTGCTAGAGATAGTCGTAGGGGCTACGAGCAGTACTTC. This gives the protein CSARDSRRGYEQYF. V and J are TRBV20-1 and TRBJ2-7; TRBD1 is a possible D gene (5 bases). Germline V gene data show CDR1 as DFQATT and CDR2 as SNEGSKA (reference sequence). This CDR3 is built from 14 residues. V lost 0 bases, J lost 3 bases, and 12 bases lay in between.